This T cell receptor beta chain was sequenced for a study of shared clonotypes between healthy human individuals. In the study overall: CD4 naive cells filled three plates per donor, CD4 memory three, CD8 naive two and CD8 memory one.

The germline V and J ends were trimmed by 4 bases and 2 bases, with 21 bases remaining between them. CDR1 and CDR2 (germline): MGHRA, YSYEKL. This CDR3 comprises 18 residues. Findings and limits, study-wide: The genetic and exposure-history diversity represented was limited by few donors.

In regard to this clone: Antigen unknown.

CD45RA+ naive and CD45RA-negative memory subsets were separated from CD4+ cells. Each sorted subset replicate got 200 ng genomic DNA, approximately 27,000 genomes. The table came from immunoSEQ multiplex PCR; TCRdb's copy has only in-frame clones and leaves some out. The sample lists 2 million to 2.5 million clones, roughly 95% seen once, with 0.1% to 0.15% in the top ten. The clonotype originates from a man aged 18 to 29 in good health. The J gene is TRBJ1-5, the V gene TRBV4-1; no clear D. The sequenced sample consisted of naive CD4+ T cells sorted from blood. Subset given: CD45RA+ positively selected. In DNA, the CDR3 is TGCGCCAGCAGCCGGATCGACAATCTGGTCGATGGCAATCAGCCCCAGCATTTT. Its translation is CASSRIDNLVDGNQPQHF.